Below, one T cell receptor beta chain is given with its context. Per germline, CDR1 KGHSH and CDR2 LQKENI. V was pared by 3 bases and J by 8 bases, with 11 bases between. There are 14 residues in the CDR3. The sample is drawn from a study of blood T cell repertoires in COVID-19. The table came from immunoSEQ multiplex PCR; TCRdb's copy has only in-frame clones and leaves some out. The sample shows around 210,000 clones, under 90% of them seen only once. The chain has TRBV18 and TRBJ1-6; TRBD1 is a possible D gene (5 bases). The sequence was collected from a woman at least 80 years old with COVID-19, enrolled during active disease. Sample: peripheral blood. CDR3: CASSPGGRDSPLHF. The CDR3, as DNA: TGTGCCAGCTCACCGGGGGGGAGGGATTCACCCCTCCACTTT. Using reference TRBV18 and TRBJ1-6 for the parts outside the CDR3, the full variable domain is NAGVMQNPRHLVRRRGQEARLRCSPMKGHSHVYWYRQLPEEGLKFMVYLQKENIIDESGMPKERFSAEFPKEGPSILRIQQVVRGDSAAYFCASSPGGRDSPLHFGNGTRLTVT.